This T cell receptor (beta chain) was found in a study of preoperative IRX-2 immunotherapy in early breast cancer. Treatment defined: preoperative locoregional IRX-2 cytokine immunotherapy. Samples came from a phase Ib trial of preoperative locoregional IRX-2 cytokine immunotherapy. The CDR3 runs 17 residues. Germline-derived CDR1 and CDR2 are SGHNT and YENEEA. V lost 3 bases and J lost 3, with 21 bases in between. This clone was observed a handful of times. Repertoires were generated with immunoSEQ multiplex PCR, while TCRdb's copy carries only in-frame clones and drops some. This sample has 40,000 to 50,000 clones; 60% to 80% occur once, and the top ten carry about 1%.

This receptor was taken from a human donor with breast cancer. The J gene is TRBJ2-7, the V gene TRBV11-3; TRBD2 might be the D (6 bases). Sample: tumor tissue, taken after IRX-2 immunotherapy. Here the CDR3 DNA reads TGTGCCAGCAGCTTGGAGGGGAGTGGAGCGGCCAACTACGAGCAGTACTTC. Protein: CASSLEGSGAANYEQYF.